A selection of T cell receptor beta chains follows, all from one sample in a study of blood T cell repertoires in COVID-19. Generated by immunoSEQ multiplex PCR, the TCRdb table keeps only in-frame clones and is missing some. The sample gives 110,000 or so clones, 75% to 90% of which show up once; roughly 5% is in the top ten. The sequencing input was peripheral blood. These receptors all stem from a woman aged 55-69 years with COVID-19, enrolled during active disease. CDR3s include the opening cysteine and the closing phenylalanine or tryptophan. The D gene is left open where the match is weak. Some rows mark clone size as missing; the rest say once, few, many or name a class of expanded clone.

TRBV6-2/TRBV6-3	TRBD2	.	TRBJ2-7	TGTGCCAGCAGTTACCGGGGCGGGGGGCGGAGCTCCTACGAGCAGTACTTC	CASSYRGGGRSSYEQYF
TRBV5-1	.	few	TRBJ1-2	TGCGCCAGCAGCTTGGCCCCAGGGGCGAACTATGGCTACACCTTC	CASSLAPGANYGYTF
TRBV9	.	.	TRBJ2-3	TGTGCCAGCAGCCTCAGTACAGATACGCAGTATTTT	CASSLSTDTQYF
TRBV11-1	.	.	TRBJ2-5	TGTGCCAGCAGCTTGGGGTTGCGGGACCAAGAGACCCAGTACTTC	CASSLGLRDQETQYF
TRBV11-2	TRBD1	.	TRBJ1-2	TGTGCCAGCAGCCAGACGACAGGGTACTACACCTTC	CASSQTTGYYTF
TRBV7-6	TRBD2	.	TRBJ2-7	TGTGCCAGCAGCTCGCCTCTTAGCGGGGGGCCCTACGAGCAGTACTTC	CASSSPLSGGPYEQYF
TRBV5-4	.	.	TRBJ2-7	TGTGCCAGCAGCTTCCCCACTAACCACGAGCAGTACTTC	CASSFPTNHEQYF
TRBV7-2	TRBD1	.	TRBJ1-2	TGTGCCAGCAGCTCTACAGGGGAGTCTAGCGGCTACACCTTC	CASSSTGESSGYTF
TRBV27	.	.	TRBJ2-7	TGTGCCAGCAGTACCGGACAGACCTACGAGCAGTACTTC	CASSTGQTYEQYF
TRBV30	.	.	TRBJ1-2	TGTGCCTGGAGTGGGACAGATAAAGCCTATGGCTACACCTTC	CAWSGTDKAYGYTF
TRBV7-9	TRBD1	.	TRBJ1-2	TGTGCCAGCAGCCCCACAGGGGAGGTGTACTATGGCTACACCTTC	CASSPTGEVYYGYTF
TRBV19	.	.	TRBJ1-1	TGTGCCAGTAGTTCACAGTTCGGGATATACACTGAAGCTTTCTTT	CASSSQFGIYTEAFF
TRBV3-1/TRBV3-2	.	once	TRBJ1-2	TGTGCCAGCAGCCCCGAACAGCAGTATGGCTACACCTTC	CASSPEQQYGYTF
TRBV29-1	.	.	TRBJ1-2	TGCAGCGCAAGACAGGAGGAGAACTATGGCTACACCTTC	CSARQEENYGYTF
TRBV3-1/TRBV3-2	.	.	TRBJ2-7	TGTGCCAGCAGCCAAGATGCTCGGGAGCAGTACTTC	CASSQDAREQYF